The entry below describes one T cell receptor beta chain. Its antigen is currently not known. No quality values exist for individual bases; no much larger clone is one base distant. The junction carries 13 bases between V and J, which are trimmed by 3 bases and 1 base respectively. The CDR3 covers 16 residues, taking in both the cysteine and the phenylalanine. The retained sequence is limited to the CDR3, 48 bases, with the frame set at the first base. From a lookup of the germline V gene (reference sequence), CDR1 and CDR2 are LNHDA and SQIVND. The record originates from a study of blood T cells in healthy people across ages (dated by TCRdb to the mid-2010s). General notes on the study: In model experiments, template switching captured roughly one uniquely barcoded TCR beta cDNA molecule for every two T cells. Using the same blood draw, the study looked at two additional independent replicas of 1 million unique cDNA reads for two donors, one aged 18 to 30 and the other aged 80 or older. The study measured age-related changes in TCR beta repertoire diversity using deep sequencing normalized with unique cDNA molecular identifiers. Donors were grouped into four age groups: young (average approximately 15 years), middle-aged (roughly 37), aged (62) and long-lived (approximately 75).

Paper-wide results and their limitations: Compared with the aged group, the long-lived group had more naive CD4+ T cells, fewer expanded clones and increased TCR diversity, a pattern suggesting age selection. Estimates of total diversity based on one million sequenced T cells were considered lower bounds and underestimates. Conclusive comparison of naive and antigen-experienced compartments was prevented by the profiling of bulk unsorted PBMCs. A strong correlation was found between observed TCR beta diversity and the percentage of naive T cells measured by flow cytometry. Observed TCR beta diversity per million T cells fell roughly linearly with age, and a significant reduction was already apparent by age around 40. The CMV infection status of donors was not known, potentially confounding age-related changes in expanded clonotypes.

The library was produced with 5' RACE. The data were produced on an Illumina HiSeq 2500. A second about 7 to 12 cycle PCR used a sample-barcoded 5' primer and a J-beta primer mix. Each TCR beta cDNA molecule received a unique molecular identifier from a template-switch 5' adaptor carrying 12 random nucleotides. Each sample yielded at least 3 million CDR3-containing paired-end reads. The Mint cDNA synthesis kit, primed by a TRBC-specific oligonucleotide, was used to synthesize first-strand cDNA from all RNA. Following uracil-DNA glycosylase treatment, a first 18-cycle PCR with universal primers M1SS and BC2_uni_R was performed on all cDNA. As for the authors' bioinformatics: Each sample was normalized by randomly selecting 1 million high-quality reads, each carrying a distinct molecular identifier. Reads with shared molecular identifiers were discarded instead of being binned into consensus sequences. MiTCR, set to a Q25 quality threshold and the strictest error-elimination algorithm, was used for CDR3 identification, clonotype clustering and error correction. A nonparametric unseen species model using Euler transformation provided a lower-bound estimate of total TCR beta diversity. TCRdb took the public reads, trimmed them with fastp at Q25, ran MiXCR for clone calling and kept in-frame beta chains. Rows with a matching CDR3 protein are joined into one entry that keeps the most common DNA and genes. These V and J calls rely on TCRdb rather than the paper's analysis. Present in this sample are fewer than 800,000 distinct CDR3 sequences, roughly 25% of which were seen just once. More than 8.5% of the sample rests with the top ten.

Systemically healthy Caucasian individuals from Russia, approximately 39 in total and aged 6 to 90 years, were included as donors. Approximately 9.3 milliliters of peripheral blood were drawn from each donor into EDTA-treated Vacutainer tubes. Ficoll-Paque density-gradient centrifugation was used to isolate PBMCs, with at least 6 million obtained per sample. Trizol reagent was used to extract total RNA from PBMCs, with at least 5 micrograms per sample. The percentages of naive CD45RAhigh/CD27high T cells were determined by flow cytometry on a PBMC aliquot from every donor. This same sample was also part of a study on T cells of mothers and their children. The other study reports the following: The donors were nine systemically healthy Caucasian individuals, made up of three mothers and their six children. cDNA synthesis consumed the entire amount of extracted RNA, loaded at 1.5 ug RNA in each 15 ul reaction. In the second PCR, the M1S primer introduced both the sample barcodes and 2-4 random nucleotides. Each mother yielded over 9.5 million TCR beta CDR3 reads and each child roughly 3 million reads. Thymic selection similarly shapes TCR recombination output in related and unrelated pairs, with minor effect from inherited differences. Related mother-child pairs always showed normalized repertoire overlap that was slightly higher than in unrelated mother-child pairs, though the difference was never significant. No persistent microchimeric T cell clones were found, with a detection sensitivity of approximately 100 clones per million clonotypes. Deep NGS was used in the study to compare the TCR beta repertoires of mothers and children and to look for features that separate related mother-child pairs from unrelated individuals. Mothers averaged about 40 +/- 4 years of age and children averaged roughly 12 +/- 4 years. After adapter ligation with NEBNext reagents, the libraries were sequenced on Illumina HiSeq 2000 with 100+100 nt paired-end reads. To avoid cross-contamination, the mother libraries and the child libraries were prepared a month apart and sequenced in separate runs. For each donor, between 500,000 and 2,000,000 distinct TCR beta clonotypes were identified. Naive TCR beta clonotypes were estimated from low-frequency clonotypes matched to each donor's FACS-determined naive share, without sorting.

The clonotype originates from a boy younger than 18 in good health. Input material: blood. In this chain, TRBV19 is recombined with TRBJ2-1; TRBD2 is a weak D gene call, 6 bases matching. CDR3 sequence: CASSIAHAGSYNEQFF. DNA sequence: TGTGCCAGTAGTATCGCCCACGCGGGGTCCTACAATGAGCAGTTCTTC.